These T cell receptor beta chains were read from a single sample in a study of beta chain features in type 1 diabetes. Profiled with immunoSEQ multiplex PCR; TCRdb holds only in-frame clones, not every one. This table holds 200,000 to 250,000 clones, roughly an eighth found once. Source material: naive CD4+ T cells from blood. The source of these receptors is a woman in her forties in good health. CDR3s include the opening cysteine and the closing phenylalanine or tryptophan. D genes are given only for firm matches. For some rows the clone size is stated as once, few or many, or as a class when expanded; others skip it.

>TRBD1|NA|TRBJ1-2|TRBV5-1
TGCGCCAGCAGCGGACCGGGACAGGGGTCTTCCGGCTACACCTTC
CASSGPGQGSSGYTF
>TRBD1|few|TRBJ1-6|TRBV4-2
TGTGCCAGCAGCGTCGGGACAGGGGGAAGTAATTCACCCCTCCACTTT
CASSVGTGGSNSPLHF
>TRBD1|NA|TRBJ2-1|TRBV6-6
TGTGCCAGCAGACCGGGACAGGGGGGGAATGAGCAGTTCTTC
CASRPGQGGNEQFF
>NA|few|TRBJ1-6|TRBV27
TGTGCCAGCAGTTTAAGGGGGATCGAAGTTTATAATTCACCCCTCCACTTT
CASSLRGIEVYNSPLHF
>TRBD2|many|TRBJ2-3|TRBV7-2
TGTGCCAGCAGTTTAAGCGGGGGGTTCACAGATACGCAGTATTTT
CASSLSGGFTDTQYF
>NA|few|TRBJ1-2|TRBV19
TGTGCCAGTAGTTTCCTGGCCGGGAACCCCTCCTATGGCTACACCTTC
CASSFLAGNPSYGYTF
>NA|NA|TRBJ1-1|TRBV5-6
TGTGCCAGCAGCCTCAGGATTATGAACACTGAAGCTTTCTTT
CASSLRIMNTEAFF
>TRBD1|few|TRBJ1-5|TRBV27
TGTGCCAGCAGTTCCGGGACAGGGGGCTTTCAGCCCCAGCATTTT
CASSSGTGGFQPQHF
>TRBD1|few|TRBJ1-1|TRBV5-1
TGCGCCAGCAGCTTGTATTTACAGGGGGGACCGAACACTGAAGCTTTCTTT
CASSLYLQGGPNTEAFF
>NA|NA|TRBJ1-2|TRBV18
TGTGCCAGCTCACCAGTCACCCCAGCTAACTATGGCTACACCTTC
CASSPVTPANYGYTF
>TRBD1|NA|TRBJ2-1|TRBV5-1
TGCGCCAGCAGGGCCCCCCCGGGACAGGGGAGTAATGAGCAGTTCTTC
CASRAPPGQGSNEQFF
>TRBD1|NA|TRBJ2-5|TRBV5-1
TGCGCCAGCAGCTTAGGACAGGGCTGGCAAGAGACCCAGTACTTC
CASSLGQGWQETQYF
>NA|few|TRBJ1-2|TRBV5-6
TGTGCCAGCAGCTACGGGATAAGTCAGGGGACTGGCTACACCTTC
CASSYGISQGTGYTF
>NA|many|TRBJ1-2|TRBV21-1
TGTGCCTGTTCATTACGGGGCTACACCTTC
CACSLRGYTF
>NA|few|TRBJ2-1|TRBV28
TGTGCCAGCAGTTTAGGTCCGGAGACGCAGTTCTTC
CASSLGPETQFF
>NA|few|TRBJ1-1|TRBV27
TGTGCCAGCAGTTTACGTTGGGCAACCCTGGGAGACACTGAAGCTTTCTTT
CASSLRWATLGDTEAFF
>NA|NA|TRBJ1-1|TRBV6-5
TGTGCCAGCAGTTACTCGTCGGGTGAAGCTTTCTTT
CASSYSSGEAFF
>NA|few|TRBJ2-5|TRBV14
TGTGCCAGCAGCCAACTGGGCAGGGAAATTGAGACCCAGTACTTC
CASSQLGREIETQYF
>TRBD1|NA|TRBJ1-6|TRBV10-3
TGTGCCATCACCGCCGGGACAGATAATTCACCCCTCCACTTT
CAITAGTDNSPLHF
>TRBD2|NA|TRBJ2-2|TRBV6-1
TGTGCCAGCAAGGGACTATTAAACACCGGGGAGCTGTTTTTT
CASKGLLNTGELFF
>NA|NA|TRBJ1-6|TRBV4-1
TGCGCCAGCAGCCAAGACCCTGTCTCCTATAATTCACCCCTCCACTTT
CASSQDPVSYNSPLHF
>NA|many|TRBJ2-1|TRBV4-1
TGCGCCAGCAGCCAGAATCCGGGACATCGTCGGAATGAGCAGTTCTTC
CASSQNPGHRRNEQFF
>TRBD1|once|TRBJ1-4|TRBV15
TGTGCCACCAGCAGAGACCCCGGACAGGACCAAAATGAAAAACTGTTTTTT
CATSRDPGQDQNEKLFF
>NA|NA|TRBJ2-3|TRBV2
TGTGCCAGCAGAAGAGGGGGTTCCCACACAGATACGCAGTATTTT
CASRRGGSHTDTQYF
>NA|few|TRBJ2-5|TRBV5-1
TGCGCCAGCAGCGTCACACCGGGACAACAAGAGACCCAGTACTTC
CASSVTPGQQETQYF
>NA|NA|TRBJ2-5|TRBV5-1
TGCGCCAGCAGCTTGCAAGCGGAAGAGACCCAGTACTTC
CASSLQAEETQYF
>NA|NA|TRBJ1-1|TRBV11-2
TGTGCCAGCGGGGGCCACAACACTGAAGCTTTCTTT
CASGGHNTEAFF
>NA|NA|TRBJ2-7|TRBV13
TGTGCCAGCAGCTTATGGCTAGCCGGTACCTACGAGCAGTACTTC
CASSLWLAGTYEQYF
>TRBD1|NA|TRBJ1-6|TRBV14
TGTGCCAGCAGCCGTACGACAGGGCTTGCTTCACCCCTCCACTTT
CASSRTTGLASPLHF
>NA|NA|TRBJ2-2|TRBV11-2
TGTGCCAGCACCGTGACTCGAGTGAACACCGGGGAGCTGTTTTTT
CASTVTRVNTGELFF
>TRBD1|NA|TRBJ2-5|TRBV19
TGTGCCAGTAGTATAGAGGCAGGGGGCTTCGAGACCCAGTACTTC
CASSIEAGGFETQYF